The source of this T cell receptor beta chain is a study of CD8 T cells in Susac syndrome. An input of about 0.45 to 1 ug of RNA was subjected to reverse transcription using random hexamers. TCRdb re-called the immunoSEQ multiplex PCR reads through MiXCR, storing one row per CDR3 protein. There are around 270,000 distinct CDR3 sequences in the sample; 65% to 90% occur only once, and approximately 0.2% lies in the top ten. The sample was CD8+ T cells from PBMCs. This receptor was identified in a human donor with multiple sclerosis.

The CDR3 reads CASSLSGFSDTQYF. CDR3 DNA: TGTGCCAGCAGTCTCTCTGGGTTTTCAGATACGCAGTATTTT. The rearrangement links TRBV28 to TRBJ2-3; no firm D call. The CDR3 loop spans 14 amino acids. Germline V gene data show CDR1 as MDHEN and CDR2 as SYDVKM. V was cut by 5 bases and J by 4 bases, with 13 bases left in between.